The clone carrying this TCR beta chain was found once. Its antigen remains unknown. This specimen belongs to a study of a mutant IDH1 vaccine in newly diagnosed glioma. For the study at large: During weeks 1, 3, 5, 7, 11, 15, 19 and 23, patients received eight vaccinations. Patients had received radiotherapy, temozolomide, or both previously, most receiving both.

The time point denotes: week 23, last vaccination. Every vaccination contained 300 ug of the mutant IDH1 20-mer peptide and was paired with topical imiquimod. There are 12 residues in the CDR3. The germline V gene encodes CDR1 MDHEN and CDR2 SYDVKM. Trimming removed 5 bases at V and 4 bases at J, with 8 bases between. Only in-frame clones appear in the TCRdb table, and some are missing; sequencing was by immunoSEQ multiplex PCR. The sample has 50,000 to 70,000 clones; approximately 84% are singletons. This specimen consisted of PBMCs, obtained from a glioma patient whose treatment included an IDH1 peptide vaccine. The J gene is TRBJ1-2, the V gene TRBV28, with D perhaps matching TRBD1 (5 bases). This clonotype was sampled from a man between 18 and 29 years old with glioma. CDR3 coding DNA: TGTGCCAGCAGTAGGGGAATCTATGGCTACACCTTC. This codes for CASSRGIYGYTF.